This passage covers 11 T cell receptor beta chains from one sample sequenced in a study of T cell responses to AZD1222 COVID-19 vaccine. Clones were read by immunoSEQ multiplex PCR, and TCRdb kept only the in-frame ones, dropping some. In the table there are about 120,000 clones, roughly 90% of which are singletons. The specimen comprised peripheral blood, sampled 28 days after the second AZD1222 dose. All receptors come from an adult who received the AZD1222 COVID-19 vaccine.

The chain is built from TRBV19 and TRBJ1-5; D gene ambiguous. The CDR3 contains 14 residues. The V gene lost 7 bases and the J gene lost 1 base, with 11 bases spanning the gap. Germline CDR1 reads LNHDA; CDR2 reads SQIVND (reference sequence). CDR3 sequence: CASTLGGSNQPQHF. CDR3 bases: TGTGCCAGTACTCTGGGAGGGAGCAATCAGCCCCAGCATTTT.

The chain couples TRBV12-5 to TRBJ2-1; 9 bases align to TRBD2. CDR1 LGHNT and CDR2 FRNRAP come from the germline V gene. This CDR3 region has 15 residues. Unmatched junction bases numbered 4, after V lost 5 bases and J lost 2 bases. CDR3 residues: CASGGGGGAYNEQFF. The CDR3 DNA reads as TGTGCTAGTGGTGGAGGCGGGGGGGCCTACAATGAGCAGTTCTTC.

The CDR3 bases are TGTGCCAGCAGCACAACGAGCTATGGCTACACCTTC. It encodes CASSTTSYGYTF. The rearrangement joins TRBV5-4 to TRBJ1-2; D is ambiguous. The CDR3 length is 12 residues. The V end lost 4 bases, the J end lost 4 bases, and 8 bases lay between the germline ends. Germline CDR1 SGHNT, CDR2 YYREEE (reference sequence).

The chain couples TRBV13 to TRBJ2-1; D uncertain. The ends were cut back, 3 bases at V and 7 bases at J, with 4 bases in the middle. Germline CDR1 is PRHDT and CDR2 is FYEKMQ (reference sequence). This CDR3 is 11 amino acids long. The CDR3: CASSLGNEQFF. The CDR3 DNA reads as TGTGCCAGCAGCTTGGGTAATGAGCAGTTCTTC. Variable domain in full (rest from reference TRBV13 and TRBJ2-1): AAGVIQSPRHLIKEKRETATLKCYPIPRHDTVYWYQQGPGQDPQFLISFYEKMQSDKGSIPDRFSAQQFSDYHSELNMSSLELGDSALYFCASSLGNEQFFGPGTRLTVL.

The J gene is TRBJ2-5, the V gene TRBV6-6; D perhaps matches TRBD1 (6 bases). Trimming removed 6 bases at V and 2 bases at J, with 13 bases between. This CDR3 spans 14 amino acids. Per the germline V gene, CDR1 is MNHNY and CDR2 is SVGAGI (reference sequence). The CDR3 bases are TGTGCCAGCAGCCCCCAGGACAGACAAGAGACCCAGTACTTC. The encoded protein is CASSPQDRQETQYF.

The V call is TRBV7-2, the J call TRBJ1-1; no clear D. The CDR3 is made up of 15 amino acids. CDR1 is SGHTA, CDR2 FQGNSA, per germline. Between the trimmed V and J ends, which lost 3 bases and 4 bases, there was a span of 15 bases. This CDR3 reads CASSFSDVLGTEAFF. CDR3 coding DNA: TGTGCCAGCAGCTTTTCTGACGTTCTGGGCACTGAAGCTTTCTTT. Drawing the rest from reference TRBV7-2 and TRBJ1-1, the complete variable domain is GAGVSQSPSNKVTEKGKDVELRCDPISGHTALYWYRQSLGQGLEFLIYFQGNSAPDKSGLPSDRFSAERTGGSVSTLTIQRTQQEDSAVYLCASSFSDVLGTEAFFGQGTRLTVV.

This chain connects TRBV19 to TRBJ2-2, with 8 bases matching TRBD2. CDR1 LNHDA and CDR2 SQIVND come from the germline V gene (reference sequence). V shed 8 bases, J shed 5 bases, and the junction held 7 bases outside the gene matches. The CDR3 runs 14 residues. The CDR3 DNA follows: TGTGCCAGTTACATAGGCGGGAGGACCGGGGAGCTGTTTTTT. Translation: CASYIGGRTGELFF. The whole variable domain, remainder taken from reference TRBV19 and TRBJ2-2, is DGGITQSPKYLFRKEGQNVTLSCEQNLNHDAMYWYRQDPGQGLRLIYYSQIVNDFQKGDIAEGYSVSREKKESFPLTVTSAQKNPTAFYLCASYIGGRTGELFFGEGSRLTVL.

This chain connects TRBV3-1 (or the pseudogene TRBV3-2) to TRBJ1-5; no firm D call. With 4 bases removed from V and 5 bases from J, the gap between germline ends came to 9 bases. Germline V gives CDR1 LGHDT, CDR2 YNNKEL (reference sequence). The CDR3 has 13 residues. As DNA, the CDR3 is TGTGCCAGCAGCCCCCTTCGTTATCAGCCCCAGCATTTT. Residues: CASSPLRYQPQHF.

The chain combines TRBV13 with TRBJ2-1; TRBD2 might be the D (5 bases). Trimming took 9 bases from V and 0 from J, leaving 9 bases between them. The germline gives CDR1 PRHDT, CDR2 FYEKMQ (reference sequence). This CDR3 contains 13 residues. CDR3 in amino acids: CASSGSSYNEQFF. The CDR3 DNA follows: TGTGCCAGTAGTGGGAGCTCCTACAATGAGCAGTTCTTC.

DNA of the CDR3: TGTGCCAGCAGAGGCGGACAGGGGGCGCGAACCGGGGAGCTGTTTTTT. It is translated as CASRGGQGARTGELFF. V usage is TRBV7-2 and J usage is TRBJ2-2, with TRBD1 identical over 11 bases. V was clipped by 6 bases and J by 5 bases; unmatched bases: 8. The germline V gene has CDR1 SGHTA and CDR2 FQGNSA. The CDR3 covers 16 residues.

This chain links TRBV15 with TRBJ2-3; TRBD2 matches at 15 bases. The CDR3 has 16 amino acids. The germline gives CDR1 LNHNV, CDR2 YYDKDF (reference sequence). V was pared by 3 bases and J by 4 bases, with 2 bases of the junction left unmatched. CDR3 coding DNA: TGTGCCACCAGCAGGGGACTAGCGGGGGGAGCAGATACGCAGTATTTT. This encodes CATSRGLAGGADTQYF. The full variable domain, its missing parts supplied by reference TRBV15 and TRBJ2-3, is DAMVIQNPRYQVTQFGKPVTLSCSQTLNHNVMYWYQQKSSQAPKLLFHYYDKDFNNEADTPDNFQSRRPNTSFCFLDIRSPGLGDTAMYLCATSRGLAGGADTQYFGPGTRLTVL.